Included here is one T cell receptor (beta chain) sequence, with context. No antigen is known for it. With 1 base removed from V and 5 bases from J, the gap between germline ends came to 6 bases. CDR1 is SGHVS, CDR2 FNYEAQ, per germline. This CDR3 is 12 amino acids long. This record belongs to a study of shared clonotypes between healthy human individuals. Regarding the study as a whole: A few donors had 5% to 6.5% of their naive CD4 clonotypes in common.

At a deep level, the assay was run. Clones were read by immunoSEQ multiplex PCR, and TCRdb kept only the in-frame ones, dropping some. The sample includes approximately 97,000 clones, around two thirds of them seen just once. J is TRBJ2-7 and V is TRBV7-6; the D gene is possibly TRBD1 (5 bases). Material for sequencing was memory CD8+ T cells sorted from blood. As for subset: CD45RO+ cells pooled with CCR7-negative TemRA cells. The sequence derives from a man between 25 and 39 years old in good health. CDR3 sequence reads: CASSLETDEQYF. The CDR3 nucleotides are TGTGCCAGCAGCTTAGAGACAGACGAGCAGTACTTC. Full variable domain (outside the CDR3, taken from reference TRBV7-6 and TRBJ2-7): GAGVSQSPRYKVTKRGQDVALRCDPISGHVSLYWYRQALGQGPEFLTYFNYEAQQDKSGLPNDRFSAERPEGSISTLTIQRTEQRDSAMYRCASSLETDEQYFGPGTRLTVT.